This is a list of T cell receptor beta chains from one sample in a study of cytomegalovirus exposure and HLA in healthy donors. TCRdb's table, derived via immunoSEQ multiplex PCR, lists solely in-frame clones and lacks some. The sample contains some 79,000 clones, roughly 93% of which appear only once. Sequencing used PBMCs. The receptors shown here come from a woman under 30 in good health and CMV-seropositive. CDR3s include the opening cysteine and the closing phenylalanine or tryptophan. D genes are given only for firm matches. Clone size is stated in some rows and not others, as once, few, many or a class when expanded.

clone_size | j_call | v_call | d_call | cdr3_nt | cdr3_aa
once | TRBJ1-1 | TRBV27 | NA | TGTGCCAGCCTCTCACGGGGGAACACTGAAGCTTTCTTT | CASLSRGNTEAFF
NA | TRBJ1-1 | TRBV19 | NA | TGTGCCAGTAGTATAGTGGGAGTGAACACTGAAGCTTTCTTT | CASSIVGVNTEAFF
NA | TRBJ2-4 | TRBV7-8 | NA | TGTGCCAGCAGCTTAGATCCGCGGCGGGCAGCCAAAAACATTCAGTACTTC | CASSLDPRRAAKNIQYF
once | TRBJ1-2 | TRBV7-3 | NA | TGTGCCAGCAGCCTAACCGGGGGATCTGGCTACACCTTC | CASSLTGGSGYTF
NA | TRBJ1-1 | TRBV7-2 | TRBD1 | TGTGCCAGCAGCTTAGCTGGAGGCAGGGGGCCGGGAATGTCTGAAGCTTTCTTT | CASSLAGGRGPGMSEAFF
NA | TRBJ1-4 | TRBV19 | NA | TGTGCCAGTAGTATTTGGAAAGATCGGGATGAAAAACTGTTTTTT | CASSIWKDRDEKLFF
NA | TRBJ2-7 | TRBV5-1 | NA | TGCGCCAGCAGCTGGAATTACAACGGAGCCTACGAGCAGTACTTC | CASSWNYNGAYEQYF
NA | TRBJ2-3 | TRBV4-1 | NA | TGCGCCAGCAGCCAAGAACTGGCGGGGGCCGGGACAGATACGCAGTATTTT | CASSQELAGAGTDTQYF
NA | TRBJ1-2 | TRBV28 | TRBD1 | TGTGCCAGCAGTTCCACAGGGGGGGGGAACTATGGCTACACCTTC | CASSSTGGGNYGYTF
NA | TRBJ2-1 | TRBV27 | NA | TGTGCCAGCAGTTTATTGGCCCTCGACAATGAGCAGTTCTTC | CASSLLALDNEQFF
NA | TRBJ2-1 | TRBV7-9 | TRBD2 | TGTGCCAGCAGCTTAGTTGTTACTAGCGGGAGGGCCCCCTACAATGAGCAGTTCTTC | CASSLVVTSGRAPYNEQFF
NA | TRBJ1-6 | TRBV4-1 | TRBD1 | TGCGCCAGCAGCCGGGGACAGGGGGCTGGTTCACCCCTCCACTTT | CASSRGQGAGSPLHF
NA | TRBJ2-1 | TRBV29-1 | TRBD1 | TGCAGCGTTGAGGGGACAGGGGGCGCCGACAATGAGCAGTTCTTC | CSVEGTGGADNEQFF
NA | TRBJ1-2 | TRBV16 | TRBD1 | TGTGCCAGCAGCCCGCTATCGGACAGGGAGAAGGGCTACACCTTC | CASSPLSDREKGYTF
once | TRBJ1-1 | TRBV7-2 | NA | TGTGCCAGCAGAGACTCTAGTCCGTTTCGGGTAAACACTGAAGCTTTCTTT | CASRDSSPFRVNTEAFF
NA | TRBJ2-3 | TRBV2 | TRBD2 | TGTGCCAGCAGTGGGACCACGGGGGGGTACACAGATACGCAGTATTTT | CASSGTTGGYTDTQYF
NA | TRBJ2-7 | TRBV7-9 | TRBD2 | TGTGCCAGCAGTGCGCCGGGACTAGCGGTTAGCTCCTACGAGCAGTACTTC | CASSAPGLAVSSYEQYF
NA | TRBJ2-3 | TRBV5-1 | TRBD2 | TGCGCCAGCAGCCGGAGCGGGAGTAGGGATACGCAGTATTTT | CASSRSGSRDTQYF
NA | TRBJ2-1 | TRBV6-4 | NA | TGTGCCAGCATGCGAGGGCTCAATGAGCAGTTCTTC | CASMRGLNEQFF
NA | TRBJ1-4 | TRBV29-1 | NA | TGCAGCGTGGCCTTTGTCAGGAATGAAAAACTGTTTTTT | CSVAFVRNEKLFF
NA | TRBJ2-7 | TRBV19 | TRBD1 | TGTGCCAGTAGTCTTCTCGGGACAGGGGCCTACGAGCAGTACTTC | CASSLLGTGAYEQYF
NA | TRBJ1-1 | TRBV13 | NA | TGTGCCAGCAGCTTATCGCTCAGGCGAAACACTGAAGCTTTCTTT | CASSLSLRRNTEAFF
NA | TRBJ1-2 | TRBV5-1 | TRBD1 | TGCGCCTCTAGACAGGGCCAAACGACCTATGGCTACACCTTC | CASRQGQTTYGYTF
NA | TRBJ2-1 | TRBV4-1 | TRBD2 | TGCGCCAGCAGCCCGCCTAGCGGGAGGGCCGCTGAGCAGTTCTTC | CASSPPSGRAAEQFF
NA | TRBJ1-2 | TRBV5-6 | TRBD1 | TGTGCCAGCACCAAACAACAGGGGATATATGGCTACACCTTC | CASTKQQGIYGYTF
NA | TRBJ1-1 | TRBV4-1 | NA | TGCGCCAGCAGCCAAGAACGGAGTGGCCGGATGGCTCTTGAAGCTTTCTTT | CASSQERSGRMALEAFF
NA | TRBJ1-6 | TRBV28 | NA | TGTGCCAGCAGTTATGTGGGACATCGCCGGGGTTCACCCCTCCACTTT | CASSYVGHRRGSPLHF
once | TRBJ2-7 | TRBV23-1 | TRBD1 | TGCGCCAGCAGTCAAGGGGACAGGGGCTACGAGCAGTACTTC | CASSQGDRGYEQYF
NA | TRBJ1-1 | TRBV15 | TRBD1 | TGTGCCACCAGCAGAGGGACAGGCGCTGAAGCTTTCTTT | CATSRGTGAEAFF
NA | TRBJ2-2 | TRBV30 | NA | TGTGCCTGGAGGATTTCAGGGTTTCTCGGGGAGCTGTTTTTT | CAWRISGFLGELFF
NA | TRBJ1-2 | TRBV5-1 | TRBD1 | TGCGCCAGCAGCGACAACGGATTAACAGGGGTTGGCTACACCTTC | CASSDNGLTGVGYTF
NA | TRBJ2-1 | TRBV7-2 | NA | TGTGCCAGCAGCTTAGTTCCCCTTGCCGGACAGTACAACAATGAGCAGTTCTTC | CASSLVPLAGQYNNEQFF
NA | TRBJ2-5 | TRBV6-5 | TRBD2 | TGTGCCAGCAGTCGAGCGGGAGTGAGGGAGACCCAGTACTTC | CASSRAGVRETQYF
NA | TRBJ2-7 | TRBV12-5 | NA | TGTGCTAGTGGTTTGGACAACCACGAGCAGTACTTC | CASGLDNHEQYF
NA | TRBJ1-2 | TRBV7-9 | TRBD1 | TGTGCCAGCAGCTTGGACAGGCAATCTGGCTACACCTTC | CASSLDRQSGYTF
NA | TRBJ1-2 | TRBV2 | NA | TGTGCCAGCCGCCCCCTCAGGGGAAACTATGGCTACACCTTC | CASRPLRGNYGYTF
NA | TRBJ2-7 | TRBV29-1 | NA | TGCAGCGTTGACATATCAGGGACATCCTACGAGCAGTACTTC | CSVDISGTSYEQYF
NA | TRBJ2-7 | TRBV4-2 | NA | TGTGCCAGCAGCCAAATAAGGAGTAGCGGCGAGCAGTACTTC | CASSQIRSSGEQYF
NA | TRBJ2-1 | TRBV18 | NA | TGTGCCAGCTCACCACGGGGGGATGAGCAGTTCTTC | CASSPRGDEQFF
NA | TRBJ2-7 | TRBV6-4 | NA | TGTGCCAGCAGTGACTCGTACAGGGTCTACGAGCAGTACTTC | CASSDSYRVYEQYF
NA | TRBJ2-1 | TRBV11-2 | TRBD1 | TGTGCCAGCAGCTTAGTAGGGGGCAGGGTGTTAGTCTTC | CASSLVGGRVLVF
once | TRBJ2-1 | TRBV2 | NA | TGTGCCAGCAGGACAGGAGGCTCCTACAATGAGCAGTTCTTC | CASRTGGSYNEQFF
NA | TRBJ1-2 | TRBV9 | TRBD1 | TGTGCCAGCAGCAAGGGGGACAGGCTTAACTATGGCTACACCTTC | CASSKGDRLNYGYTF
NA | TRBJ2-1 | TRBV28 | TRBD2 | TGTGCCAGCAGTACCGGGACTACCCATTTCAATGAGCAGTTCTTC | CASSTGTTHFNEQFF
NA | TRBJ2-7 | TRBV4-3 | NA | TGCGCCAGCAGCCAAGCTTGGGCCCGTTCTTCCTACGAGCAGTACTTC | CASSQAWARSSYEQYF
NA | TRBJ2-4 | TRBV2 | TRBD2 | TGTGCCAGCAGTGAAGTTGAACTAGCGGGAGTCGGCATTCAGTACTTC | CASSEVELAGVGIQYF
NA | TRBJ1-1 | TRBV6-6 | TRBD1 | TGTGCCAGCAGTTGGGGACAGGTGGTTGAAGCTTTCTTT | CASSWGQVVEAFF
NA | TRBJ2-3 | TRBV2 | NA | TGTGCCAGCACAACAGATACGCAGTATTTT | CASTTDTQYF
NA | TRBJ1-6 | TRBV27 | NA | TGTGCCAGCACATATTCGATGTCGGCAGGGTTTTTTTCACCCCTCCACTTT | CASTYSMSAGFFSPLHF
NA | TRBJ1-5 | TRBV28 | NA | TGTGCCAGCAGCAGGGAAGGTCAGCCCCAGCATTTT | CASSREGQPQHF